This TCR beta chain was recorded in a study of blood T cells in healthy people across ages. Primed by a sample-barcoded 5' primer and a J-beta primer mix, a second PCR proceeded for 7 to 11 cycles. Every cDNA molecule carried a tag from a template-switch adaptor bearing 12 random nucleotides. Any given sample supplied a minimum of 3 million CDR3-containing paired-end reads. TCRdb reanalysed the 5' RACE reads using MiXCR and keeps one entry per CDR3 protein. This sample has roughly 800,000 distinct CDR3 sequences, with roughly 50% found just once. Germline V gives CDR1 SEHNR, CDR2 FQNEAQ (reference sequence). The CDR3 has 13 residues. This clonotype came up many times. Germline is not matched at one junction end, which may reflect a read error.

The chain carries TRBV7-9 and TRBJ2-7; unclear D gene. The sequence derives from a man aged 25-45 years in good health. The sample was blood. The DNA of the CDR3 is TGCGCCAGCAGCTTGGTTGGCGGCTACGAGCAGTACTTC. Translation: CASSLVGGYEQYF. The full variable domain, in which reference TRBV7-9 and TRBJ2-7 provide the parts outside the CDR3, is DTGVSQNPRHKITKRGQNVTFRCDPISEHNRLYWYRQTLGQGPEFLTYFQNEAQLEKSRLLSDRFSAERPKGSFSTLEIQRTEQGDSAMYLCASSLVGGYEQYFGPGTRLTVT.